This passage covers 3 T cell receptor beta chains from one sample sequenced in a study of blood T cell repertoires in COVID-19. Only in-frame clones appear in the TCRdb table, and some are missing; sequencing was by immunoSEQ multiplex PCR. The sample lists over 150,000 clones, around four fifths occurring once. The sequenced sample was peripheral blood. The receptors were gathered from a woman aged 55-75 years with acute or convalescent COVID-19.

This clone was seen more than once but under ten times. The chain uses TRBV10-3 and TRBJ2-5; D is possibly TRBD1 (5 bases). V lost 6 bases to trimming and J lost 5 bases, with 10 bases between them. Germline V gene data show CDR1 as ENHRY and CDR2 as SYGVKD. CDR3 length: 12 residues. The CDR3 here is CAISAKGETQYF. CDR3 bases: TGTGCCATCAGCGCCAAGGGGGAGACCCAGTACTTC.

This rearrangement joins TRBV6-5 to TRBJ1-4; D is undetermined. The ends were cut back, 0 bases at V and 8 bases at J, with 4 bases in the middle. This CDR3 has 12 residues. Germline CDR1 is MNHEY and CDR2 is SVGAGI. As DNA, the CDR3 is TGTGCCAGCAGTTACTCCGGGGAAAAACTGTTTTTT. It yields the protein CASSYSGEKLFF.

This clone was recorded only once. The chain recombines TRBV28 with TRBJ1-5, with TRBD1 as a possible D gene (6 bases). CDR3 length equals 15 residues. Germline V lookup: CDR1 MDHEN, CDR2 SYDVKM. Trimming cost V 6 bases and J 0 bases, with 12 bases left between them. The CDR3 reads CASSSGQNSNQPQHF. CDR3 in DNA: TGTGCCAGCAGCTCCGGACAGAATAGCAATCAGCCCCAGCATTTT.